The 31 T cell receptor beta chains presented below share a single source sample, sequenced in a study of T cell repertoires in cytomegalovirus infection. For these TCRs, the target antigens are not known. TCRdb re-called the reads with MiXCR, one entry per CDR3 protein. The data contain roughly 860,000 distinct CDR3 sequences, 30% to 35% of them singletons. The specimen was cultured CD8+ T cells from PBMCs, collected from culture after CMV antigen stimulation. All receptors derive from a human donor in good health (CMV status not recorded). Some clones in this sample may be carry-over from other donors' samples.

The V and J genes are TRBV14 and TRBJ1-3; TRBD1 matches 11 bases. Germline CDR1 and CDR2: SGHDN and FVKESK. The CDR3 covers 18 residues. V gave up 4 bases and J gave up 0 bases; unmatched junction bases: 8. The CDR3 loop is CASSRPGTGGISGNTIYF. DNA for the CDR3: TGTGCCAGCAGCCGACCCGGGACAGGGGGAATCTCTGGAAACACCATATATTTT.

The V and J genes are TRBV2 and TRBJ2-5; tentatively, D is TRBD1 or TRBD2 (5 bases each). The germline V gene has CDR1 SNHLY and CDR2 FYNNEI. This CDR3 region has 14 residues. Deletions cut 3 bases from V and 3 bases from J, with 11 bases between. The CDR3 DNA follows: TGTGCCAGCAGTGAGGGACGGATAAAAGAGACCCAGTACTTC. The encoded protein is CASSEGRIKETQYF.

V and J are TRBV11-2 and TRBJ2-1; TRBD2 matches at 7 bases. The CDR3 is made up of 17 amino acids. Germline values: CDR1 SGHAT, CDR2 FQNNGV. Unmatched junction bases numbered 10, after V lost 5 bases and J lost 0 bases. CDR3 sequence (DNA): TGTGCCAGCAGCGTCATTAGCGGGTCAAGCTCCTACAATGAGCAGTTCTTC. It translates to CASSVISGSSSYNEQFF.

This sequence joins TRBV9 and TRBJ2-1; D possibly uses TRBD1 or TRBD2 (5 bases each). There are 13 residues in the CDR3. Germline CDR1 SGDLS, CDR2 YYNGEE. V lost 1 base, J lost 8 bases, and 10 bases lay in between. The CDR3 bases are TGTGCCAGCAGCGTACAGGGAGACGATGAGCAGTTCTTC. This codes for CASSVQGDDEQFF.

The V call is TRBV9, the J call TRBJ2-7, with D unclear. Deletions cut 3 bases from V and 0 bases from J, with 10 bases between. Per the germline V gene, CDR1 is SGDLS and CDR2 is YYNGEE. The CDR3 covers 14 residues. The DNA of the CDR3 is TGTGCCAGCAGCGGGACGGCTACCTCCTACGAGCAGTACTTC. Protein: CASSGTATSYEQYF. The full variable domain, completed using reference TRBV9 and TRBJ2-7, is DSGVTQTPKHLITATGQRVTLRCSPRSGDLSVYWYQQSLDQGLQFLIQYYNGEERAKGNILERFSAQQFPDLHSELNLSSLELGDSALYFCASSGTATSYEQYFGPGTRLTVT.

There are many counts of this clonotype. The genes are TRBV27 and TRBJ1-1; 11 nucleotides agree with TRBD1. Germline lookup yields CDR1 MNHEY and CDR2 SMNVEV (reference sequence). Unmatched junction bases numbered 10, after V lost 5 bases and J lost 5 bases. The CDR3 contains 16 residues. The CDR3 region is CASSGIGQGAGTEAFF. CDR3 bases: TGTGCCAGCAGTGGCATCGGACAGGGGGCTGGAACTGAAGCTTTCTTT.

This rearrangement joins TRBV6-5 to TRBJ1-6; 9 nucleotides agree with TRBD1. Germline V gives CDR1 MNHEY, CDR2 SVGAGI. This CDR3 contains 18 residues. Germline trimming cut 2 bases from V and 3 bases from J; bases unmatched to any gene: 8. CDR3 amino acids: CASSYGNRGPNYNSPLHF. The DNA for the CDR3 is TGTGCCAGCAGTTACGGTAACAGGGGGCCGAACTATAATTCACCCCTCCACTTT.

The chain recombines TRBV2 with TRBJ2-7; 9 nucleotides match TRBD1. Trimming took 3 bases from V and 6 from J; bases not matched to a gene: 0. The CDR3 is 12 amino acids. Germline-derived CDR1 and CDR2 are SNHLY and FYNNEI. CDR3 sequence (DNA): TGTGCCAGCAGTGAGGACAGGGGCGAGCAGTACGTC. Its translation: CASSEDRGEQYV.

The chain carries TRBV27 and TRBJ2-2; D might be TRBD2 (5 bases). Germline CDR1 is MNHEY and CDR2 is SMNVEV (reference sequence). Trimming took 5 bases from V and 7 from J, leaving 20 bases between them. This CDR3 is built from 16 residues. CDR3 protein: CASSPLEEAFGGELFF. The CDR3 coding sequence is TGTGCCAGCAGTCCCCTGGAGGAGGCCTTCGGCGGGGAGCTGTTTTTT.

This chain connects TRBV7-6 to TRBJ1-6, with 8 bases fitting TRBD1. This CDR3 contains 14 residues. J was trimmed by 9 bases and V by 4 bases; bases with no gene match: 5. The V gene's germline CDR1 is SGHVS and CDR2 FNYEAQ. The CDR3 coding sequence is TGTGCCAGCAGCTCTGCAGGGGGCTTTTCACCCCTCCACTTT. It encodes CASSSAGGFSPLHF. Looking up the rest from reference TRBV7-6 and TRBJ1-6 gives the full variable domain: GAGVSQSPRYKVTKRGQDVALRCDPISGHVSLYWYRQALGQGPEFLTYFNYEAQQDKSGLPNDRFSAERPEGSISTLTIQRTEQRDSAMYRCASSSAGGFSPLHFGNGTRLTVT.

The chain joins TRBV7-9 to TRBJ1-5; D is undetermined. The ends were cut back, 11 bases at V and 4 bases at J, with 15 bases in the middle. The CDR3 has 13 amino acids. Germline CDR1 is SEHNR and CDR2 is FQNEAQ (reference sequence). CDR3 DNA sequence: TGTGCCGACCGTCTCAGAAAAAATCAGCCCCAGCATTTT. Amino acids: CADRLRKNQPQHF.

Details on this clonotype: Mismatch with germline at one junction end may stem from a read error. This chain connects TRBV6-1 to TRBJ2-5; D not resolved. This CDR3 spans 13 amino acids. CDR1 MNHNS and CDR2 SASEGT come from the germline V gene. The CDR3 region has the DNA TGTGCCAGCAGAAAGGGTCTTGGTGAGAACCAGTACTTC. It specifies CASRKGLGENQYF.

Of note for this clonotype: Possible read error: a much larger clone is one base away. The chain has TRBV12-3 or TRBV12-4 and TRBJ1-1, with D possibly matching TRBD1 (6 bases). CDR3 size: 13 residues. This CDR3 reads CASSYWGDTKAFF. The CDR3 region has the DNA TGTGCCAGCAGTTATTGGGGGGACACTAAAGCTTTCTTT.

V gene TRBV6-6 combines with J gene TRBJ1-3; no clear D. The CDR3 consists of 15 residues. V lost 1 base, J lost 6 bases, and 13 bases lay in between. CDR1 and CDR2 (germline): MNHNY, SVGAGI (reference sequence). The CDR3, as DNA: TGTGCCAGCAGTTACTATGCGGGAGGAGCAAACACCATATATTTT. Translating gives CASSYYAGGANTIYF.

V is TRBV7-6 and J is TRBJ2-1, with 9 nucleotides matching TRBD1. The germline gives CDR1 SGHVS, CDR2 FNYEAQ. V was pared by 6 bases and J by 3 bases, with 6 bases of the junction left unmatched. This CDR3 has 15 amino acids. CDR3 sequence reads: CASSPMTGGYNEQFF. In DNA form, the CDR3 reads TGTGCCAGCAGTCCCATGACAGGGGGCTACAATGAGCAGTTCTTC.

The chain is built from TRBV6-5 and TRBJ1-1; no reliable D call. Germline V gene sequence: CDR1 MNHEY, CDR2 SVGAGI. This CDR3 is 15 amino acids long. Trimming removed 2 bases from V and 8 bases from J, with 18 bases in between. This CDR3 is CASSYRISGVREAFF. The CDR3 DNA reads TGTGCCAGCAGTTACCGTATCAGTGGCGTGAGGGAAGCTTTCTTT.

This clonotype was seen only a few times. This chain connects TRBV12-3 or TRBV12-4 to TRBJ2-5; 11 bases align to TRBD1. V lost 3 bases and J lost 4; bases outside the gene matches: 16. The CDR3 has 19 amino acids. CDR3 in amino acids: CASSLDGTGGFLGLETQYF. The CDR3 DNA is TGTGCCAGCAGTTTGGATGGGACAGGGGGATTTCTAGGTTTAGAGACCCAGTACTTC.

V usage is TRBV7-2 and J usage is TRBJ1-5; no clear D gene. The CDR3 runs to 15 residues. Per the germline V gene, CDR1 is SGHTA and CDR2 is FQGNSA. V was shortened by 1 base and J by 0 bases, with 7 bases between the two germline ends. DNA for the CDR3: TGTGCCAGCAGCTTAGTGGATTATAGCAATCAGCCCCAGCATTTT. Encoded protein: CASSLVDYSNQPQHF.

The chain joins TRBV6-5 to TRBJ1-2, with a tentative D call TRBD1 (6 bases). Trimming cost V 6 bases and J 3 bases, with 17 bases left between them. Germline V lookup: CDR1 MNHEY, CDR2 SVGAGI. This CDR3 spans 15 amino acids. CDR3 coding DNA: TGTGCCAGCAGGCTTGGGGGGCAGACGGACTATGGCTACACCTTC. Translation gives CASRLGGQTDYGYTF.

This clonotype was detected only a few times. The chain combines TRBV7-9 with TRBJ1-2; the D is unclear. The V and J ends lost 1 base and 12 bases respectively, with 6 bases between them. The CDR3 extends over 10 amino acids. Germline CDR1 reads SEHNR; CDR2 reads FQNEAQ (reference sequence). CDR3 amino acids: CASSLGGNTF. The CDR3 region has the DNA TGTGCCAGCAGCTTAGGCGGGAACACCTTC. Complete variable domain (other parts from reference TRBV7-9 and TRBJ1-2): DTGVSQNPRHKITKRGQNVTFRCDPISEHNRLYWYRQTLGQGPEFLTYFQNEAQLEKSRLLSDRFSAERPKGSFSTLEIQRTEQGDSAMYLCASSLGGNTFGSGTRLTVV.

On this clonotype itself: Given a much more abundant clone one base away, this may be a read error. The CDR3 region is CASSVQGGELVF. The CDR3 nucleotides are TGTGCCAGCAGTGTCCAGGGAGGGGAGCTGGTTTTT. The chain combines TRBV25-1 with TRBJ2-2, with 7 nucleotides matching TRBD2. The germline CDR1 and CDR2 sequences are MGHDK and SYGVNS. This CDR3 contains 12 residues.

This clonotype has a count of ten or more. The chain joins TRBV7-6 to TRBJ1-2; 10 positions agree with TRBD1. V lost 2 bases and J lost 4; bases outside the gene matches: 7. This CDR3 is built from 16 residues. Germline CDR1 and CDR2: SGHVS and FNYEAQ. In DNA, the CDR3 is TGTGCCAGCAGCTTAAGGCCGGGACAGGGGACCTATGGCTACACCTTC. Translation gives CASSLRPGQGTYGYTF.

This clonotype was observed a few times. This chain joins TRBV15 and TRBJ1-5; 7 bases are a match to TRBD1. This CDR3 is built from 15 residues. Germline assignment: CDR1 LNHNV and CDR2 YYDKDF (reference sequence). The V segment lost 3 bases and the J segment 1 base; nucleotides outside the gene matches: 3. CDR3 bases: TGTGCCACCAGCAGGGAACAGGGGAGCAATCAGCCCCAGCATTTT. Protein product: CATSREQGSNQPQHF.

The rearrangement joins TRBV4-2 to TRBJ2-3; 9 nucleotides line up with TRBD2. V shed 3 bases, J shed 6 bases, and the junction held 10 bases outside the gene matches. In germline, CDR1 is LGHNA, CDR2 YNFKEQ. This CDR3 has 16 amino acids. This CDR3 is CASSQLGSGGPDTQYF. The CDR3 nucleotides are TGTGCCAGCAGCCAGTTGGGAAGCGGGGGGCCCGATACGCAGTATTTT.

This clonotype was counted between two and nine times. The CDR3 bases are TGTGCCAGCAGCCAAGAGTCCAATGAGCAGTTCTTC. It encodes CASSQESNEQFF. This chain joins TRBV4-2 and TRBJ2-1, with unresolved D. This CDR3 contains 12 residues. CDR1 LGHNA and CDR2 YNFKEQ come from the germline V gene. Trimming stripped 0 bases from V and 6 bases from J, with 3 bases between.

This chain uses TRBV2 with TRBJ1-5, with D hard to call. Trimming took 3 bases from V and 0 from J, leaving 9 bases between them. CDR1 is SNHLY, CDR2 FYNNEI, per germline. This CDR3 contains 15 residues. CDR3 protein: CASSDRTSSNQPQHF. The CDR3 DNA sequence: TGTGCCAGCAGTGATCGAACAAGTAGCAATCAGCCCCAGCATTTT.

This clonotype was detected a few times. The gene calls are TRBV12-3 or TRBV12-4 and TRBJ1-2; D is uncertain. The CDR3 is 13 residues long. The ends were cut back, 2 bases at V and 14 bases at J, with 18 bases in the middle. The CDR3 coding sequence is TGTGCCAGCAGTTTATTCCTCCAGTCCGTAGGGACCTTC. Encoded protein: CASSLFLQSVGTF.

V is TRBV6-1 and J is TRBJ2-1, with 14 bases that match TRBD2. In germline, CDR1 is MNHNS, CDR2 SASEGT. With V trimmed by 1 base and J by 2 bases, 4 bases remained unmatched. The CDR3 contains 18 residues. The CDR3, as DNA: TGTGCCAGCAGTGAAGGACTAGCGGGGGGGAACCCCTACAATGAGCAGTTCTTC. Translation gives CASSEGLAGGNPYNEQFF.

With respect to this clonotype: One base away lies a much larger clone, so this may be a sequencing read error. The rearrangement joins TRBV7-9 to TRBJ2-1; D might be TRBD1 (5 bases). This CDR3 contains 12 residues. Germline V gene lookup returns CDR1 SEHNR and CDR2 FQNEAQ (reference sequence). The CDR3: CVSSIQGNEQFF. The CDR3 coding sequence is TGTGTCAGCAGTATTCAGGGTAATGAGCAGTTCTTC.

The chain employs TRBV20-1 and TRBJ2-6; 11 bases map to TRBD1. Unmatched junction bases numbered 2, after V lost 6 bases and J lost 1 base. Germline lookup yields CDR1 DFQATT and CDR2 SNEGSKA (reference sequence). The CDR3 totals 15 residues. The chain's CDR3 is CSAGQGASGANVLTF. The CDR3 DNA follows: TGCAGTGCCGGACAGGGGGCATCTGGGGCCAACGTCCTGACTTTC.

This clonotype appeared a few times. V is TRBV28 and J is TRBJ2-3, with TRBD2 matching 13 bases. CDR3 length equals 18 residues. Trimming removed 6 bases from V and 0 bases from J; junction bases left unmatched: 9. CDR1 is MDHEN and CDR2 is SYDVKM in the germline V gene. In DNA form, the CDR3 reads TGTGCCAGCAGCACCGGGACTAGCGGGGCATTTAGCACAGATACGCAGTATTTT. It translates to CASSTGTSGAFSTDTQYF.